The clone carrying this T cell receptor beta chain was seen more than once but under ten times. As yet, its antigen is unknown. This entry is derived from a study of PD-1 blockade in classical Hodgkin lymphoma. Every patient had relapsed following autologous stem cell transplantation, and cohorts differed in brentuximab vedotin exposure. The repertoire was sequenced with immunoSEQ multiplex PCR; TCRdb's copy has only in-frame clones and lacks some. The sample holds approximately 15,000 clones, about 80% seen once. General observations from the study: The diversity seen at baseline in complete responders resembled that of newly diagnosed patients. The CD4+ diversity rise by C4D1 was clearest in complete responders. Baseline TCR diversity was reportedly lower in newly diagnosed patients than healthy donors.

Germline V gene sequence: CDR1 SNHLY, CDR2 FYNNEI. V lost 4 bases to trimming and J lost 7 bases; unmatched junction nucleotides: 2. The CDR3 totals 12 residues. The V gene is TRBV2, the J gene TRBJ1-2; TRBD1 matches 8 bases. The clonotype comes from a human donor with classical Hodgkin lymphoma. Sequenced here: peripheral blood mononuclear cells (PBMCs), sampled at baseline. The CDR3 nucleotides read TGTGCCAGCAGTGGGACAGGGCTTGGCTACACCTTC. The encoded protein is CASSGTGLGYTF.